This T cell receptor (beta chain) appears in the sequencing data of a study of OX40 agonist ivuxolimab in advanced cancers. About the study: At 0.01 to 10 mg/kg, ivuxolimab was administered intravenously to patients every 2 weeks. Study outcomes and limitations: Relatively little clonal expansion, among the lowest observed, appeared in partial responders at 0.1-3.0 mg/kg. Within 6 weeks, CD4+ and CD8+ blood T cells expanded clonally at 0.1 to 3.0 mg/kg.

The table came from immunoSEQ multiplex PCR; TCRdb's copy has only in-frame clones and leaves some out. The profile shows approximately 100,000 clones, around 80% of them singletons. Germline assignment: CDR1 SGHDT and CDR2 YYEEEE. V was trimmed by 3 bases and J by 7 bases, leaving 13 bases between them. The CDR3 loop spans 13 amino acids. Points on this clone: Antigen: not known.

The V call is TRBV5-6, the J call TRBJ1-2; D unresolved. This sequence was found in an adult with an advanced solid tumor such as melanoma, head and neck, liver or kidney cancer. The sequences come from CD4+ or CD8+ T cells sorted from blood, collected in a trial of the OX40 agonist ivuxolimab. CDR3 nucleotides: TGTGCCAGCAGCTCCGGCTCCTTGGGTGGCTACACCTTC. It yields the protein CASSSGSLGGYTF.